This is a list of T cell receptor beta chains from one sample in a study of T cells after posttransplantation cyclophosphamide. Method: immunoSEQ multiplex PCR; TCRdb's copy keeps in-frame clones and lacks some. Of 45,000 to 65,000 clones in the sample, roughly 94% are singletons; the top ten hold 2.5% to 3%. Source material: PBMCs. Source of these receptors: a woman aged 25 to 39 in good health and a related stem cell transplant donor. Both conserved end residues are part of each CDR3. A D gene is named only where the DNA matches it firmly. Clone size is given for some rows only: seen once, a few or many times, or a class if the clone is expanded.

>TRBJ2-1|TRBV18|TRBD2|NA
TGTGCCAGCTCACCAAGGACTAGCGGGGGGCCTACTTTCTACAATGAGCAGTTCTTC
CASSPRTSGGPTFYNEQFF
>TRBJ2-7|TRBV6-5|TRBD1|NA
TGTGCCAGCAGTTACCCTGGGACAGGGGATCAGTACTTC
CASSYPGTGDQYF
>TRBJ2-7|TRBV29-1|TRBD1|NA
TGCAGCGTTGAAGGCCAGGGGGACTACGAGCAGTACTTC
CSVEGQGDYEQYF
>TRBJ1-1|TRBV4-2|NA|once
TGTGCCAGCAAGGATCCGGGGAACACTGAAGCTTTCTTT
CASKDPGNTEAFF
>TRBJ1-2|TRBV2|TRBD1|once
TGTGCCAGCAGTGAAGGAAGTTCGGGACAGGGCTATGGCTACACCTTC
CASSEGSSGQGYGYTF
>TRBJ1-1|TRBV13|TRBD1|NA
TGTGCCAGCAGCGAGATGGACAGGGGAAACACTGAAGCTTTCTTT
CASSEMDRGNTEAFF
>TRBJ2-7|TRBV6-5|NA|NA
TGTGCCAGCGGTACAGGAGGGGCTTACGAGCAGTACTTC
CASGTGGAYEQYF
>TRBJ2-7|TRBV5-1|NA|once
TGCGCCAGCAGCTTGGATGGCAGGCCATCCTACGAGCAGTACTTC
CASSLDGRPSYEQYF
>TRBJ2-1|TRBV11-3|TRBD2|NA
TGTGCCAGCACCGGGGGGGGAGGGCGCAATGAGCAGTTCTTC
CASTGGGGRNEQFF
>TRBJ1-2|TRBV19|TRBD1|NA
TGTGCCAGTAGAACCGGGACAGCCCCTAGCTATGGCTACACCTTC
CASRTGTAPSYGYTF
>TRBJ1-1|TRBV6-5|NA|NA
TGTGCCACCTACAGGGAGGGTATGAACACTGAAGCTTTCTTT
CATYREGMNTEAFF
>TRBJ2-3|TRBV4-3|TRBD2|NA
TGCGCCAGCAGCATTATAGCGGGGGGGCTGACAGATACGCAGTATTTT
CASSIIAGGLTDTQYF
>TRBJ2-3|TRBV7-9|TRBD1|NA
TGTGCCAGCAGCTTAGGGCGGGACAGGGGAGGCACAGATACGCAGTATTTT
CASSLGRDRGGTDTQYF
>TRBJ2-3|TRBV5-4|TRBD2|once
TGTGCCAGCAGCTTGGCGGGGGGGCGCACAGATACGCAGTATTTT
CASSLAGGRTDTQYF
>TRBJ1-2|TRBV28|TRBD1|NA
TGTGCCAGCAGTCCCGCGGGACAGTCAGTTTATGGCTACACCTTC
CASSPAGQSVYGYTF
>TRBJ1-4|TRBV7-9|TRBD1|NA
TGTGCCAGCAGCTTAGCAACAGGGGTCGAAAAACTGTTTTTT
CASSLATGVEKLFF
>TRBJ2-5|TRBV6-1|NA|NA
TGTGCCAGCAGGTCTAGCGTACTCCAAGAGACCCAGTACTTC
CASRSSVLQETQYF
>TRBJ1-5|TRBV14|TRBD1|NA
TGTGCCAGCAGCCGAGGGACAGGGCTCCAGCATTTT
CASSRGTGLQHF
>TRBJ1-6|TRBV7-2|NA|NA
TGTGCCCGTATTAAAGGAGGTTGGGAAGCTTCACCCCTCCACTTT
CARIKGGWEASPLHF
>TRBJ1-4|TRBV10-3|NA|NA
TGTGCCGCAAACAGGGAACTGAATGAAAAACTGTTTTTT
CAANRELNEKLFF
>TRBJ2-3|TRBV6-4|TRBD2|NA
TGTGCCAGCAGTGACGGTAGCGGGGGCACAGATACGCAGTATTTT
CASSDGSGGTDTQYF
>TRBJ2-5|TRBV11-1|NA|NA
TGTGCCAGCAGCTATCCCTTGGGGCGACAAGAGACCCAGTACTTC
CASSYPLGRQETQYF
>TRBJ1-1|TRBV14|TRBD1|NA
TGTGCCAGCAGCCAATTCGGGACAGGCGAAACTGAAGCTTTCTTT
CASSQFGTGETEAFF
>TRBJ1-1|TRBV18|NA|NA
TGTGCCAGCTCACCACTGGCGGCAACTTTGAACACTGAAGCTTTCTTT
CASSPLAATLNTEAFF
>TRBJ1-1|TRBV19|NA|NA
TGTGCCAGTAGGGAAGACCCGGGAATAAAGTCAGACGTGGGTAGGACCGTCACTGAAGCTTTCTTT
CASREDPGIKSDVGRTVTEAFF
>TRBJ2-5|TRBV27|TRBD2|NA
TGTGCCAGCAGACTAGGGACTAGCGAGACCCAGTACTTC
CASRLGTSETQYF
>TRBJ2-7|TRBV7-9|NA|NA
TGTGCCAGCAGCCCCCGGTGGGGTTCGGGGTACGAGCAGTACTTC
CASSPRWGSGYEQYF
>TRBJ2-7|TRBV11-3|TRBD1|NA
TGTGCCAGCAGCTTAGCCCGGGACAGGGGCTACGAGCAGTACTTC
CASSLARDRGYEQYF
>TRBJ1-4|TRBV6-6|TRBD1|NA
TGTGCCAGCAGTTACTCGGGGACAGGCACGGAAAAACTGTTTTTT
CASSYSGTGTEKLFF
>TRBJ2-1|TRBV5-1|TRBD2|NA
TGCGCCAGCAGCTTGGCTACTAGCGGGGGACCCTCCTACAATGAGCAGTTCTTC
CASSLATSGGPSYNEQFF
>TRBJ1-1|TRBV6-1|NA|NA
TGTGCCAGCCTCAGGGTCTCGGACACTGAAGCTTTCTTT
CASLRVSDTEAFF
>TRBJ1-2|TRBV6-5|TRBD1|once
TGTGCCAGCAGAAGGCCGGGACAGGGGGACTATGGCTACACCTTC
CASRRPGQGDYGYTF
>TRBJ1-1|TRBV7-6|NA|NA
TGTGCCAGCAGCTTAGGGGGGCCAGACACTGAAGCTTTCTTT
CASSLGGPDTEAFF
>TRBJ2-6|TRBV18|TRBD1|NA
TGTGCCAGCTCACCACTACAGGGGGCGATTGGGGCCAACGTCCTGACTTTC
CASSPLQGAIGANVLTF
>TRBJ2-1|TRBV4-1|TRBD1|NA
TGCGCCAGCAGATCCCCCGGGACAGGGGGGTACAATGAGCAGTTCTTC
CASRSPGTGGYNEQFF
>TRBJ2-5|TRBV10-2|TRBD2|NA
TGCGCCAGCAGTGGGGGTAGCGGGGGGCCGGAGACCCAGTACTTC
CASSGGSGGPETQYF
>TRBJ1-5|TRBV7-2|NA|NA
TGTGCCAGCAGCTTAGTGTTCGGTCAGCCCCAGCATTTT
CASSLVFGQPQHF
>TRBJ1-2|TRBV5-1|NA|NA
TGCGCCAGCAGCTTGGGTGGAGGGGGGGCCTATGGCTACACCTTC
CASSLGGGGAYGYTF
>TRBJ1-1|TRBV28|NA|NA
TGTGCCAGCAGTTTAACTAGCCAAGGCACTGAAGCTTTCTTT
CASSLTSQGTEAFF
>TRBJ2-3|TRBV7-2|TRBD1|NA
TGTGCCAGCAGCTTAGAGACAGGGTACACAGATACGCAGTATTTT
CASSLETGYTDTQYF
>TRBJ1-1|TRBV5-1|NA|NA
TGCGCCAGCAGCTTGGCGAGGGATACTGAAGCTTTCTTT
CASSLARDTEAFF
>TRBJ1-1|TRBV5-6|TRBD1|NA
TGTGCCAGCAGCTTCATGGGGGACAGGGGATATGCTGGGGGCACTGAAGCTTTCTTT
CASSFMGDRGYAGGTEAFF
>TRBJ1-1|TRBV6-5|NA|NA
TGTGCCAGCAGTTACGGAGAACAGGGCGCTGAAGCTTTCTTT
CASSYGEQGAEAFF
>TRBJ2-3|TRBV4-2|TRBD1|NA
TGTGCCAGCAGCCAAGAGGGACAGGGACGGGCAGATACGCAGTATTTT
CASSQEGQGRADTQYF